This TCR beta chain derives from a study of OX40 agonist ivuxolimab in advanced cancers. Study findings and constraints: Among the lowest peripheral clonal expansion occurred in 0.1-3.0 mg/kg partial responders. The study observed clonal expansion of CD4+ and CD8+ blood T cells by week 6 at 0.1 to 3.0 mg/kg. The study found that CD8+ T cells averaged more expanded clones than CD4+.

This clone was found once. Its antigen remains unidentified. Looked up from germline, CDR1 is MNHNS and CDR2 is SASEGT. The ends were cut back, 1 base at V and 1 base at J, with 11 bases in the middle. CDR3 length equals 16 residues. TCRdb keeps only in-frame clones here, not all; method: immunoSEQ multiplex PCR. This sample carries approximately 99,000 clones, 70% to 90% of them seen once, and the ten largest clones take approximately 5.7%. Enrollment shut out patients with autoimmune disease history or systemic immunosuppression. The sample was CD4+ or CD8+ T cells sorted from blood, taken in a trial of the OX40 agonist ivuxolimab. V is TRBV6-1 and J is TRBJ1-5, with TRBD1 as a possible D gene (5 bases). This receptor was taken from an adult with an advanced solid tumor such as melanoma, head and neck, liver or kidney cancer. The DNA for the CDR3 is TGTGCCAGCAGTGAAGGGGGCACGGTCAGCAATCAGCCCCAGCATTTT. It yields the protein CASSEGGTVSNQPQHF.